The 12 T cell receptor beta chains given below trace back to one sample, sequenced in a study of brain T cells in children with intractable seizures. Time point of the sample: blood from clinic visit 5 months post-surgery; TSC patient then seizure free. Sequencing was performed with immunoSEQ multiplex PCR; in TCRdb, only in-frame clones are kept and a portion is missing. The sample has about 340,000 clones, 85% to 95% seen once. Source: peripheral blood, taken approximately 5 months after surgery. The receptors were gathered from a boy younger than two with tuberous sclerosis and intractable seizures.

The J gene is TRBJ2-3, the V gene TRBV7-9; the D gene is possibly TRBD2 (5 bases). The CDR3 is made up of 13 amino acids. V was clipped by 1 base and J by 5 bases, with 7 bases between them. In germline, CDR1 is SEHNR, CDR2 FQNEAQ (reference sequence). For the CDR3, the DNA is TGTGCCAGCAGCTTAGTCGCGGGAGATACGCAGTATTTT. Amino acids: CASSLVAGDTQYF.

The chain uses TRBV5-1 and TRBJ2-1, with 10 bases lining up with TRBD2. The CDR3 is made up of 16 amino acids. V lost 4 bases to trimming and J lost 9 bases; unmatched junction nucleotides: 13. Looked up from germline, CDR1 is SGHRS and CDR2 is YFSETQ. For the CDR3, the DNA is TGCGCCAGCAGCACTGGACTAGCGGCGGTTTGGGGTGAGCAGTTCTTC. Protein product: CASSTGLAAVWGEQFF. Looking up the rest from reference TRBV5-1 and TRBJ2-1 gives the full variable domain: KAGVTQTPRYLIKTRGQQVTLSCSPISGHRSVSWYQQTPGQGLQFLFEYFSETQRNKGNFPGRFSGRQFSNSRSEMNVSTLELGDSALYLCASSTGLAAVWGEQFFGPGTRLTVL.

This chain connects TRBV2 to TRBJ1-3; D ambiguous. V dropped 4 bases and J dropped 8 bases, with 18 bases sitting between them. From germline, CDR1 is SNHLY and CDR2 FYNNEI. This CDR3 is 15 amino acids long. The DNA of the CDR3 is TGTGCCAGCAGTGGACGGAGGGTATCTGTAGACACCATATATTTT. Protein sequence: CASSGRRVSVDTIYF.

V is TRBV27 and J is TRBJ1-2; D is undetermined. The CDR3 runs to 16 residues. Trimming removed 2 bases from V and 7 bases from J, with 20 bases in between. Germline CDR1 MNHEY, CDR2 SMNVEV (reference sequence). CDR3 sequence: CASSLTSKGQPSGYTF. CDR3 nucleotide sequence: TGTGCCAGCAGTTTAACGAGTAAGGGCCAGCCGTCTGGCTACACCTTC.

The V and J genes are TRBV11-2 and TRBJ2-3; D is unclear. V shed 3 bases and J shed 4 bases, with 5 bases lying between them. CDR1 and CDR2 (germline): SGHAT, FQNNGV. This CDR3 spans 12 amino acids. The CDR3 here is CASSFSPDTQYF. In DNA, the CDR3 is TGTGCCAGCAGCTTTTCCCCAGATACGCAGTATTTT.

V and J are TRBV5-4 and TRBJ2-1; perhaps TRBD2 as D (6 bases). V gave up 4 bases and J gave up 9 bases, with 14 bases separating them. The V gene's germline CDR1 is SGHNT and CDR2 YYREEE (reference sequence). The CDR3 length is 13 residues. CDR3 bases: TGTGCCAGCAGCCCCCGACTAGACTCTGAGCAGTTCTTC. The encoded protein is CASSPRLDSEQFF.

The chain is built from TRBV4-1 and TRBJ1-5; no reliable D call. The CDR3 has 15 amino acids. Germline V gene data show CDR1 as MGHRA and CDR2 as YSYEKL. V lost 0 bases to trimming and J lost 3 bases, with 9 bases between them. The CDR3: CASSQDSDLNQPQHF. CDR3 in DNA: TGCGCCAGCAGCCAAGATTCGGACCTCAATCAGCCCCAGCATTTT.

This chain joins TRBV4-2 and TRBJ1-2; TRBD1 aligns across 8 bases. The ends lost 0 bases at V and 5 bases at J; junction bases unmatched: 11. This CDR3 has 17 residues. From germline, CDR1 is LGHNA and CDR2 YNFKEQ. The CDR3 DNA reads as TGTGCCAGCAGCCAAGATGTGGGGACAGGAGGCATGTATGGCTACACCTTC. It codes for CASSQDVGTGGMYGYTF.

The rearrangement joins TRBV5-6 to TRBJ2-7, with TRBD2 matching over 9 bases. V lost 4 bases and J lost 3; bases outside the gene matches: 8. Germline CDR1 reads SGHDT; CDR2 reads YYEEEE. The CDR3 contains 15 residues. The CDR3 DNA reads as TGTGCCAGCAGCCTCGGGGAACTAGCGGGCTACGAGCAGTACTTC. Residues: CASSLGELAGYEQYF.

Written as DNA, the CDR3 is TGTGCCAGCAGCACGACGCTGTATAATTCACCCCTCCACTTT. This codes for CASSTTLYNSPLHF. The chain recombines TRBV5-4 with TRBJ1-6, with D unresolved. Germline V gene sequence: CDR1 SGHNT, CDR2 YYREEE (reference sequence). V was cut by 4 bases and J by 4 bases, with 9 bases left in between. The CDR3 has 14 amino acids.

The rearrangement uses TRBV7-9 and TRBJ1-1; D perhaps matches TRBD1 (6 bases). The length of the CDR3 is 16 residues. The germline V gene encodes CDR1 SEHNR and CDR2 FQNEAQ (reference sequence). V shed 1 base and J shed 0 bases, with 12 bases lying between them. This chain's CDR3 is CASSLDRETMNTEAFF. CDR3 nucleotides: TGTGCCAGCAGCTTAGACAGGGAGACAATGAACACTGAAGCTTTCTTT.

This clone came up once. The genes are TRBV30 and TRBJ2-1, with 8 bases aligning to TRBD1. V shed 8 bases and J 6 bases; nucleotides not matched to a gene: 6. The length of the CDR3 is 12 residues. Germline CDR1 and CDR2: GTSNPN and SVGIG (reference sequence). In DNA, the CDR3 is TGTGCCACAGGGGGTCTTCGCAATGAGCAGTTCTTC. It is translated as CATGGLRNEQFF.